This T cell receptor (beta chain) was retrieved from a study of Ad26.COV2.S vaccination and SARS-CoV-2 variants (dated by TCRdb to about 2021). Concerning the study at large: Vaccine-arm donors were drawn from COV1001, a multicentre, randomized, double-blind, placebo-controlled phase I-IIa trial of Ad26.COV2.S in healthy adults. Ad26.COV2.S was given intramuscularly at 5x10^10 or 1x10^11 viral particles, as a single shot or as two shots 56 days apart. Sequencing of the TCRbeta repertoire served to evaluate the specificity and breadth of SARS-CoV-2-reactive T cell receptors following Ad26.COV2.S vaccination. A total of 32 samples were included in the TCR-sequenced set, comprising roughly 20 Ad26.COV2.S vaccine recipients, 5 placebo recipients and 8 SARS-CoV-2 convalescent individuals. Trial participants were randomized into five groups of five, in which low-dose or high-dose Ad26.COV2.S was given once or twice, or placebo was given on both occasions. Investigators remained blinded to trial group allocation during experiments and outcome assessment.

The intended sense of this specimen's treatment or condition label: roughly 18 received Ad26.COV2.S at low or high dose, single or two shots; several received placebo; per-sample allocation not given. For vaccine and placebo recipients, the sequenced repertoires came from samples collected on day 63 after the first injection. Between 29 July and 7 August 2020, Cohort 1b enrolled around 25 adults aged 18-55 years at one site in Boston, USA. Ad26.COV2.S consisted of a replication-incompetent adenovirus type 26 vector by which a prefusion-stabilized SARS-CoV-2 spike protein from the original Wuhan strain was expressed. Broader findings and caveats from the paper: Higher spike-specific TCR breadth was observed in Ad26.COV2.S recipients than in placebo recipients (P = 0.0014). The authors noted that total T cell responses may have been underestimated by the TCR breadth and depth analyses. Comparing responses between vaccine doses or regimens was not something the study was powered to do. After vaccination, substantial breadth of spike-specific CD8+ and CD4+ T cell responses was reported. Vaccine and placebo recipients had similar non-spike TCR breadth, a finding consistent with the vaccine containing only spike.

The germline ends are 12 bases apart after V is trimmed by 1 base and J by 2 bases. The CDR3 covers 15 residues, taking in both the cysteine and the phenylalanine. Kept here is only the CDR3 DNA, which spans 45 bases and is read in frame from base 1. CDR1 and CDR2 are read off the germline V gene as SNHLY and FYNNEI. The immunoSEQ Assay was the method used to sequence TCRbeta CDR3 regions. After extraction, genomic DNA underwent amplification by bias-controlled multiplex PCR, followed by high-throughput sequencing. The published analysis was carried out like this. Collapsing and filtering of sequences were performed to quantify the absolute abundance of each unique TCRbeta CDR3 region. T cell fraction was estimated by normalizing TCRbeta template counts to usable DNA, with usable DNA measured through amplification of reference genes found in all nucleated cells. Repertoire TCRs were annotated as SARS-CoV-2-specific by exact matching of V gene, CDR3 amino acid sequence and J gene to a known reactive TCR set. The reference SARS-CoV-2 TCR set was obtained from MIRA and was filtered for enrichment in COVID-19-positive ImmuneCODE repertoires, whereby public or cross-reactive TCRs were removed. Based on the MIRA antigens, annotated TCRs were further analysed at the level of specific ORF or position within ORF. Breadth was defined as the number of annotated unique rearrangements divided by the total number of unique productive rearrangements, and depth was defined as the summed frequency of the annotated unique rearrangements. TCR breadth was compared between groups using two-sided Wilcoxon rank-sum tests. This is the immuneACCESS table as TCRdb keeps it, with only in-frame sequences that have V and J called. A part of the clones is gone; compared with another copy, unresolved V genes explain less than half, and the rest is unexplained. From that table come the V and J calls and clone size; the DNA was used to work out D and trimming. This sample holds hundreds of thousands of clones; 92% were observed only once. Of the sample, 1.5% to 2% falls within the top ten clones.

Notes on this clone: Its antigen is still unknown. No much larger clone exists at a distance of one base, and base qualities are not known.

The chain is made from TRBV2 and TRBJ2-7, with the D assignment possibly TRBD1 or TRBD2, given 6 matching bases for each. This specimen was peripheral blood, taken in a trial of Ad26.COV2.S vaccine versus placebo. The clonotype comes from a person between 18 and 65 years old who received the Ad26.COV2.S COVID-19 vaccine or a placebo. For the CDR3, the sequence is CASSEEGGRPYEQYF. The sequence in DNA is TGTGCCAGCAGTGAAGAGGGGGGACGGCCCTACGAGCAGTACTTC.